The T cell receptor beta chain described here comes from a study of OX40 agonist ivuxolimab in advanced cancers. On the study more broadly: Age averaged around 60 years (range about 20 to 80), and around 78% were male. General study points: Some of the lowest clonal expansion was seen in partial responders at 0.1-3.0 mg/kg.

The V and J ends lost 3 bases and 8 bases respectively, with 13 bases between them. CDR1 and CDR2 from the germline V gene are LNHDA and SQIVND (reference sequence). The CDR3 is 14 residues long. The assay was immunoSEQ multiplex PCR, and TCRdb's table has in-frame clones only and misses some. The data show approximately 69,000 clones, with 70% to 85% seen just once and roughly 1.1% held by the top ten. With regard to this clone: Its antigen is as yet unknown.

Material: CD4+ or CD8+ T cells sorted from blood, obtained in a trial of the OX40 agonist ivuxolimab. The rearrangement uses TRBV19 and TRBJ1-4; D possibly corresponds to TRBD1 (5 bases). The TCR comes from an adult with an advanced solid tumor such as melanoma, head and neck, liver or kidney cancer. CDR3 amino acids: CASSIGSRGEKLFF. The CDR3 nucleotides read TGTGCCAGTAGTATTGGGAGCCGGGGGGAAAAACTGTTTTTT.